Sequencing of this T cell receptor (beta chain) was carried out in a study of CD8 T cells in Susac syndrome. Trimming took off 7 bases at V and 5 bases at J, with 21 bases between the two ends. From germline, CDR1 is SNHLY and CDR2 FYNNEI. CDR3 length: 16 residues. In the multiple sclerosis control group, patients were treatment-naive and had stable or active relapsing-remitting disease. Negative isolation yielded CD8+ and CD4+ T cells; FACS enriched TEMRA cells. With random hexamers, reverse transcription was performed on about 0.5 to 1 ug of RNA. The authors amplified TCR beta CDR3 across 54 Vbeta and 13 Jbeta using immunoSEQ multiplex PCR. TCRdb reprocessed the immunoSEQ multiplex PCR reads via MiXCR and lists one record per CDR3 protein. The sample records some 150,000 distinct CDR3 sequences, roughly 95% being singletons.

The chain is built from TRBV2 and TRBJ2-1; D possibly corresponds to TRBD2 (6 bases). Sequences were obtained from CD8+ T cells from PBMCs. This TCR was recovered from a human donor with multiple sclerosis. The DNA of the CDR3 is TGTGCCAGCACCCCTTTGGGGGGACCGCCGGACAATGAGCAGTTCTTC. It is translated as CASTPLGGPPDNEQFF.